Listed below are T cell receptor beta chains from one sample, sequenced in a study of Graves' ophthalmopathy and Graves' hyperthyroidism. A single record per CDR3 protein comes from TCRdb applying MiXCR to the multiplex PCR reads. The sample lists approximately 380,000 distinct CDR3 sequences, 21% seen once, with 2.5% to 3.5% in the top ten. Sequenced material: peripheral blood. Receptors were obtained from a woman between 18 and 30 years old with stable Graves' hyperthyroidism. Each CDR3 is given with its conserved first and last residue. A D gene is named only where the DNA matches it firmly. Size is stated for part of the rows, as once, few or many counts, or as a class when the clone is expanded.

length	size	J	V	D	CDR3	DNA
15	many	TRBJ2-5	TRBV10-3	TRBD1	CAISLNQGAVETQYF	TGTGCCATCAGCCTAAACCAGGGGGCGGTGGAGACCCAGTACTTC
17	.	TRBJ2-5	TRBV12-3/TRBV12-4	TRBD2	CASSSGTSGRAGETQYF	TGTGCCAGCAGTTCTGGGACTAGCGGGAGGGCGGGTGAGACCCAGTACTTC
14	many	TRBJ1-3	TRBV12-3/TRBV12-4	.	CASRGYGDGNTIYF	TGTGCCAGCAGGGGTTATGGGGATGGAAACACCATATATTTT
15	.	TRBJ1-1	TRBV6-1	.	CASSRTVTPDTEAFF	TGTGCCAGCAGTCGGACAGTAACCCCCGACACTGAAGCTTTCTTT
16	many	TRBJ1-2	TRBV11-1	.	CASIDNPQGEGYGYTF	TGTGCCAGCATCGATAATCCACAGGGAGAGGGATATGGCTACACCTTC
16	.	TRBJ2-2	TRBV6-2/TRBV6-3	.	CASTRMRGGNTGELFF	TGTGCCAGCACCCGAATGAGGGGCGGAAACACCGGGGAGCTGTTTTTT
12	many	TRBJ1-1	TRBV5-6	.	CASSKMNTEAFF	TGTGCCAGCAGCAAAATGAACACTGAAGCTTTCTTT
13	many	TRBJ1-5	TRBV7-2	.	CASSLFLDQPQHF	TGTGCCAGCAGCTTATTTCTTGATCAGCCCCAGCATTTT
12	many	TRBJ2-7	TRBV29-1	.	CSVEDRAYEQYF	TGCAGCGTTGAAGACAGGGCCTACGAGCAGTACTTC
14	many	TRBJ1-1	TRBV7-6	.	CASSLGLQNTEAFF	TGTGCCAGCAGCTTAGGACTCCAGAACACTGAAGCTTTCTTT
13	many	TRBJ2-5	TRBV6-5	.	CASSYRVEETQYF	TGTGCCAGCAGTTACAGGGTCGAGGAGACCCAGTACTTC
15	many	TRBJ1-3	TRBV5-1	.	CASSGDGTSGNTIYF	TGCGCCAGCAGCGGGGACGGAACCTCTGGAAACACCATATATTTT
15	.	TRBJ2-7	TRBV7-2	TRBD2	CASIQDPSGRYEQYF	TGTGCCAGCATCCAAGATCCTAGCGGGAGATACGAGCAGTACTTC
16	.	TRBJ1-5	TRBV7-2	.	CASSPRGGQGRQPQHF	TGTGCCAGCAGCCCAAGGGGCGGGCAGGGGAGACAGCCCCAGCATTTT
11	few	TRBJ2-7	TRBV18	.	CASSPEDEQYF	TGTGCCAGCTCACCCGAGGACGAGCAGTACTTC
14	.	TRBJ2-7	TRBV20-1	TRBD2	CSAREAGGVHEQYF	TGCAGTGCTAGAGAAGCGGGGGGCGTCCACGAGCAGTACTTC
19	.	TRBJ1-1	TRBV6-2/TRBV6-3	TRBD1	CASSPTRQGFNIGNTEAFF	TGTGCCAGCAGCCCTACTCGACAGGGGTTTAATATCGGGAACACTGAAGCTTTCTTT
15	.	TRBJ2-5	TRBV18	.	CASSPTRTPQETQYF	TGTGCCAGCTCACCAACTAGGACACCCCAAGAGACCCAGTACTTC
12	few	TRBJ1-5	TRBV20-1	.	CSARAGGQPQHF	TGCAGTGCCCGGGCGGGGGGGCAGCCCCAGCATTTT
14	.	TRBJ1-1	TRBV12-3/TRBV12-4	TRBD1	CASRDSAGNTEAFF	TGTGCCAGCCGGGACAGCGCAGGGAACACTGAAGCTTTCTTT